This T cell receptor beta chain is drawn from a study of control samples from healthy donors and cancer patients. The assay was immunoSEQ multiplex PCR, and TCRdb's table has in-frame clones only and misses some. The data contain 130,000 or so clones, just under 90% of them singletons. The V end was cut by 6 bases, the J end by 5 bases, with 11 bases between. From germline, CDR1 is KGHSH and CDR2 LQKENI. The CDR3 length is 14 residues. This receptor was obtained from a man aged 25-40 years in good health. The sequenced material came from blood. This rearrangement joins TRBV18 to TRBJ1-6, with a tentative D call TRBD1 (5 bases). This CDR3 reads CASSQGGNNSPLHF. The CDR3 coding sequence is TGTGCCAGCTCCCAGGGAGGGAATAATTCACCCCTCCACTTT.